These 19 T cell receptor beta chains were sequenced from one sample in a study of early stage breast cancer tumors. Sequencing was performed with immunoSEQ multiplex PCR; in TCRdb, only in-frame clones are kept and a portion is missing. Among about 19,000 clones, about four fifths were seen once, and the ten largest hold more than 1.5%. The sample was blood. The receptors derive from a person between 65 and 80 years old with breast cancer.

This chain uses TRBV7-8 with TRBJ2-5; D remains unclear. The V end was cut by 2 bases, the J end by 4 bases, with 8 bases between. The CDR3 sequence is 13 residues long. Germline CDR1 SGHVS, CDR2 FQNEAQ. The CDR3 DNA sequence: TGTGCCAGCAGCTTAATCCTAGGAGAGACCCAGTACTTC. Its protein product is CASSLILGETQYF. Full variable domain (missing parts from reference TRBV7-8 and TRBJ2-5): GAGVSQSPRYKVAKRGQDVALRCDPISGHVSLFWYQQALGQGPEFLTYFQNEAQLDKSGLPSDRFFAERPEGSVSTLKIQRTQQEDSAVYLCASSLILGETQYFGPGTRLLVL.

The V gene is TRBV6-5, the J gene TRBJ2-4, with 7 bases identical to TRBD1. The V gene's germline CDR1 is MNHEY and CDR2 SVGAGI. The CDR3 covers 14 residues. V lost 0 bases to trimming and J lost 5 bases; unmatched junction nucleotides: 1. This CDR3 reads CASSYSQGENIQYF. The CDR3 DNA sequence: TGTGCCAGCAGTTACTCCCAGGGGGAAAACATTCAGTACTTC.

The chain has TRBV5-5 and TRBJ1-1; tentative D call: TRBD1 (6 bases). Trimming removed 0 bases at V and 6 bases at J, with 21 bases between. Germline CDR1 reads SGHKS; CDR2 reads YYEKEE (reference sequence). The CDR3 is 17 residues long. The CDR3 nucleotides read TGTGCCAGCAGCTTGGTTTATTCCCGACAGGTACCTTCTGAAGCTTTCTTT. This sequence encodes CASSLVYSRQVPSEAFF.

This clone appeared a few times. The chain links TRBV4-1 to TRBJ1-6; 7 nucleotides agree with TRBD1. CDR1 and CDR2 from the germline V gene are MGHRA and YSYEKL. With V trimmed by 4 bases and J by 5 bases, 8 bases remained unmatched. CDR3 length: 16 amino acids. The chain's CDR3 is CASSRTSGTDNSPLHF. Written as DNA, the CDR3 is TGCGCCAGCAGCCGCACCTCGGGGACAGATAATTCACCCCTCCACTTT.

This sequence joins TRBV27 and TRBJ1-2; D gene uncertain. V lost 0 bases to trimming and J lost 3 bases, with 11 bases between them. The CDR3 contains 15 residues. Germline values: CDR1 MNHEY, CDR2 SMNVEV (reference sequence). DNA of the CDR3: TGTGCCAGCAGTTTATCTCCGACACGAGACTATGGCTACACCTTC. Its protein product is CASSLSPTRDYGYTF.

This clone was counted between two and nine times. The chain combines TRBV6-5 with TRBJ1-3, with TRBD1 matching over 9 bases. Germline CDR1 and CDR2: MNHEY and SVGAGI. This CDR3 has 14 residues. Trimming took 5 bases from V and 7 from J; bases not matched to a gene: 6. CDR3 amino acids: CASSPGTGRNTIYF. The CDR3, as DNA: TGTGCCAGCAGTCCCGGGACAGGGCGCAACACCATATATTTT.

The chain joins TRBV6-1 to TRBJ1-1; 7 bases line up with TRBD1. CDR3 length: 14 amino acids. The ends lost 5 bases at V and 0 bases at J; junction bases unmatched: 3. Per the germline V gene, CDR1 is MNHNS and CDR2 is SASEGT. The CDR3 here is CASSLQGLNTEAFF. CDR3 coding DNA: TGTGCCAGCAGTTTACAGGGGCTGAACACTGAAGCTTTCTTT.

The chain carries TRBV4-1 and TRBJ2-5; D is uncertain. The J call is doubtful: the DNA matches TRBJ2-7 better. Germline loops: CDR1 MGHRA, CDR2 YSYEKL. The CDR3 is 14 amino acids. The CDR3 here is CASSQDKAGGEQYF. The CDR3 DNA follows: TGCGCCAGCAGCCAAGATAAGGCCGGCGGCGAGCAGTACTTC.

This chain joins TRBV27 and TRBJ2-7; 8 positions agree with TRBD1. The CDR3 runs 15 residues. V shed 4 bases, J shed 0 bases, and the junction held 5 bases outside the gene matches. Germline-derived CDR1 and CDR2 are MNHEY and SMNVEV (reference sequence). The CDR3 nucleotides read TGTGCCAGCAGTTACTCAGGGGGCAGCTCCTACGAGCAGTACTTC. Protein product: CASSYSGGSSYEQYF.

This clone has only one observation. V gene TRBV30 combines with J gene TRBJ2-1; 12 nucleotides line up with TRBD2. The J segment lost 9 bases and the V segment lost 4 bases, leaving 7 bases of the junction unmatched. This CDR3 contains 14 residues. Looked up from germline, CDR1 is GTSNPN and CDR2 is SVGIG (reference sequence). DNA of the CDR3: TGTGCCTGGATCTCTTCTAGCGGGGGGGTTGAGCAGTTCTTC. It encodes CAWISSSGGVEQFF.

This chain joins TRBV7-3 and TRBJ2-7, with a possible D match to TRBD1 (6 bases). Per germline, CDR1 SGHTA and CDR2 FQGTGA. V lost 0 bases to trimming and J lost 3 bases, with 12 bases between them. The CDR3 extends over 15 amino acids. CDR3 nucleotides: TGTGCCAGCAGCTTAACGCCAGGGGCAGGCTACGAGCAGTACTTC. This translates into CASSLTPGAGYEQYF.

The rearrangement uses TRBV18 and TRBJ2-3; 10 positions agree with TRBD2. V was clipped by 5 bases and J by 2 bases; unmatched bases: 7. The CDR3 is 16 amino acids. Germline-derived CDR1 and CDR2 are KGHSH and LQKENI. CDR3 coding DNA: TGTGCCAGCTCATCCTTAGCGGGGGGCCTCACAGATACGCAGTATTTT. This codes for CASSSLAGGLTDTQYF.

The J gene is TRBJ1-1, the V gene TRBV11-2; no firm D call. In germline, CDR1 is SGHAT, CDR2 FQNNGV. The CDR3 has 15 amino acids. V was shortened by 5 bases and J by 1 base, with 14 bases between the two germline ends. CDR3 residues: CASSEHQVGNTEAFF. The CDR3 DNA reads TGTGCCAGCAGCGAACACCAGGTCGGGAACACTGAAGCTTTCTTT.

This chain links TRBV28 with TRBJ2-7; tentatively, D is TRBD1 (6 bases). Germline values: CDR1 MDHEN, CDR2 SYDVKM. The CDR3 spans 20 residues. Between the trimmed V and J ends, which lost 4 bases and 0 bases, there was a span of 28 bases. DNA of the CDR3: TGTGCCAGCAGTTCATTTTTAGAATTCGATCGGGACACCAGCTCCTACGAGCAGTACTTC. Translating gives CASSSFLEFDRDTSSYEQYF.

In its sample, this clone was seen a few times. J is TRBJ1-5 and V is TRBV9, with 10 bases matching TRBD1. The CDR3 consists of 15 residues. V trimming: 2 bases; J trimming: 3 bases; junction bases outside the gene matches: 2. Germline V gene data show CDR1 as SGDLS and CDR2 as YYNGEE. CDR3 nucleotide sequence: TGTGCCAGCAGCGTCGGGACAGGGGTCAATCAGCCCCAGCATTTT. Translating gives CASSVGTGVNQPQHF.

The chain recombines TRBV5-1 with TRBJ1-2; no reliable D call. This CDR3 contains 16 residues. With 0 bases removed from V and 4 bases from J, the gap between germline ends came to 16 bases. CDR1 is SGHRS, CDR2 YFSETQ, per germline. CDR3 nucleotides: TGCGCCAGCAGCTTGGACACGTACGCTGGGAGCTATGGCTACACCTTC. It codes for CASSLDTYAGSYGYTF.

This clone occurred a few times. This chain connects TRBV14 to TRBJ1-1; D perhaps matches TRBD1 (5 bases). Trimming cost V 5 bases and J 4 bases, with 14 bases left between them. The CDR3 is 14 amino acids. The V gene's germline CDR1 is SGHDN and CDR2 FVKESK. CDR3 sequence reads: CASSGRGIGTEAFF. DNA of the CDR3: TGTGCCAGCAGCGGGAGGGGAATTGGCACTGAAGCTTTCTTT.

The chain couples TRBV2 to TRBJ1-5, with TRBD1 matching over 11 bases. V trimming: 5 bases; J trimming: 6 bases; junction bases outside the gene matches: 6. CDR3 length: 15 amino acids. CDR1 is SNHLY and CDR2 is FYNNEI in the germline V gene. CDR3 sequence: CASSPGQGGGQPQHF. CDR3 nucleotides: TGTGCCAGCAGTCCGGGACAGGGGGGGGGTCAGCCCCAGCATTTT.

V usage is TRBV9 and J usage is TRBJ1-2, with D possibly TRBD1 on 5 matching bases. The CDR3 contains 13 residues. The V end was cut by 6 bases, the J end by 6 bases, with 15 bases between. CDR1 SGDLS and CDR2 YYNGEE come from the germline V gene. Written as DNA, the CDR3 is TGTGCCAGCACCCTACGGGGGTCGGATGGCTACACCTTC. It translates to CASTLRGSDGYTF.